The 22 T cell receptor beta chains given below trace back to one sample, sequenced in a study of T cell responses to AZD1222 COVID-19 vaccine. Assay used: immunoSEQ multiplex PCR; TCRdb lists only in-frame clones, some missing. Among fewer than 150,000 clones listed, approximately 90% were seen once. The sequenced sample was peripheral blood, obtained 28 days after the second AZD1222 dose. Source of these receptors: an adult who received the AZD1222 COVID-19 vaccine.

This rearrangement joins TRBV6-2 or TRBV6-3 to TRBJ1-6; 7 positions match TRBD1. The V gene's germline CDR1 is MNHEY and CDR2 SVGEGT. Losses at the gene ends were 6 bases for V and 7 bases for J; bases not matched to a gene: 12. The length of the CDR3 is 16 residues. The CDR3 bases are TGTGCCAGCAGCCGAACGACAGGGATGTTGAATTCACCCCTCCACTTT. This sequence encodes CASSRTTGMLNSPLHF.

The rearrangement links TRBV13 to TRBJ2-5; 11 bases map to TRBD1. Per the germline V gene, CDR1 is PRHDT and CDR2 is FYEKMQ (reference sequence). The CDR3 has 16 residues. The trim removed 5 bases at V and 5 bases at J, leaving 10 bases unmatched. The CDR3 sequence: CASSSAGTGGRETQYF. CDR3 in DNA: TGTGCCAGCAGCAGCGCCGGGACAGGGGGGCGGGAGACCCAGTACTTC.

The V gene is TRBV6-5, the J gene TRBJ2-2, with unresolved D. V was trimmed by 10 bases and J by 3 bases, leaving 18 bases between them. The CDR3 loop spans 15 amino acids. CDR1 and CDR2 from the germline V gene are MNHEY and SVGAGI. CDR3 sequence (DNA): TGTGCCACAATCCCCCCCAGGAGATACACCGGGGAGCTGTTTTTT. Its protein product is CATIPPRRYTGELFF.

The rearrangement uses TRBV5-1 and TRBJ2-7; 7 nucleotides agree with TRBD2. The CDR3 runs to 14 residues. CDR1 SGHRS and CDR2 YFSETQ come from the germline V gene. J was trimmed by 3 bases and V by 0 bases; bases with no gene match: 3. CDR3 sequence (DNA): TGCGCCAGCAGCTTGGTCGCTAGCGGCTACGAGCAGTACTTC. Encoded protein: CASSLVASGYEQYF.

This clone has a handful of counts. The chain couples TRBV4-1 to TRBJ2-1, with unresolved D. The V and J ends lost 3 bases and 13 bases respectively, with 13 bases between them. Germline V gene lookup returns CDR1 MGHRA and CDR2 YSYEKL. The CDR3 is 12 amino acids. The CDR3 protein is CASSHALQEQFF. CDR3 DNA: TGCGCCAGCAGCCACGCCTTGCAGGAACAGTTCTTC.

The chain is built from TRBV4-2 and TRBJ2-2; D may be TRBD2 (5 bases). The CDR3 consists of 11 residues. Per the germline V gene, CDR1 is LGHNA and CDR2 is YNFKEQ. Trimming pared 7 bases from V and 8 bases from J, leaving 8 bases between. This chain's CDR3 is CASTPGGELFF. The CDR3 DNA is TGTGCCAGCACCCCGGGGGGGGAGCTGTTTTTT.

The genes are TRBV27 and TRBJ1-5; TRBD1 matches 8 bases. This CDR3 comprises 15 residues. The V segment lost 6 bases and the J segment 6 bases; nucleotides outside the gene matches: 10. CDR1 and CDR2 from the germline V gene are MNHEY and SMNVEV (reference sequence). DNA for the CDR3: TGTGCCAGCAGAATTACAGGGGGTCGGACTCAGCCCCAGCATTTT. As protein: CASRITGGRTQPQHF.

This clone was observed a single time. The chain couples TRBV10-3 to TRBJ2-1; D is possibly TRBD1 (8 bases). Trimming stripped 5 bases from V and 1 base from J, with 12 bases between. CDR1 is ENHRY, CDR2 SYGVKD, per germline. This CDR3 is built from 15 residues. The CDR3 coding sequence is TGTGCCATCAGTTACAGGGGGGGATCCTACAATGAGCAGTTCTTC. Residues: CAISYRGGSYNEQFF.

This clone was counted only a few times. The chain is built from TRBV6-1 and TRBJ1-6; D is unresolved. V lost 3 bases to trimming and J lost 10 bases, with 13 bases between them. Germline CDR1 reads MNHNS; CDR2 reads SASEGT. The CDR3 runs to 14 residues. The chain's CDR3 is CASSDVRLRSPLHF. CDR3 nucleotides: TGTGCCAGCAGTGATGTCAGATTAAGGTCACCCCTCCACTTT.

The CDR3 DNA follows: TGCGCCAGCGGTTTCCCGAGAAGGGGCCCAACCGGGGAGCTGTTTTTT. This sequence encodes CASGFPRRGPTGELFF. The chain joins TRBV5-1 to TRBJ2-2; D perhaps matches TRBD1 (5 bases). The V gene lost 7 bases and the J gene lost 5 bases, with 21 bases spanning the gap. This CDR3 has 16 amino acids. CDR1 and CDR2 from the germline V gene are SGHRS and YFSETQ.

The chain links TRBV5-1 to TRBJ2-3; D unclear. Trimming took 0 bases from V and 3 from J, leaving 8 bases between them. Germline CDR1 is SGHRS and CDR2 is YFSETQ. The CDR3 length is 14 residues. Here the CDR3 reads CASSLAAATDTQYF. CDR3 sequence (DNA): TGCGCCAGCAGCTTGGCGGCGGCTACAGATACGCAGTATTTT.

J is TRBJ2-5 and V is TRBV24-1; a weak D match, TRBD1 (6 bases). In germline, CDR1 is KGHDR, CDR2 SFDVKD. Trimming took 0 bases from V and 4 from J, leaving 11 bases between them. There are 15 residues in the CDR3. CDR3 in DNA: TGTGCCACCAGTGATTTGCGTGCAGGGGCAGAGACCCAGTACTTC. It codes for CATSDLRAGAETQYF.

The V gene is TRBV6-6, the J gene TRBJ2-1; D remains unclear. V lost 5 bases and J 0 bases, leaving 20 bases between the germline ends. Germline loops: CDR1 MNHNY, CDR2 SVGAGI (reference sequence). This CDR3 region has 18 residues. The CDR3 reads CASSHPPDPAGSYNEQFF. As DNA, the CDR3 is TGTGCCAGCAGTCATCCCCCCGACCCGGCAGGCTCCTACAATGAGCAGTTCTTC.

V is TRBV7-6 and J is TRBJ1-2; possible D gene TRBD1, 5 bases. Germline CDR1 is SGHVS and CDR2 is FNYEAQ. V lost 8 bases to trimming and J lost 2 bases, with 6 bases between them. The CDR3 spans 11 residues. For the CDR3, the DNA is TGTGCCAGCCGGGACAACTATGGCTACACCTTC. Translating it yields CASRDNYGYTF.

This rearrangement joins TRBV29-1 to TRBJ2-1, with D possibly being TRBD1 or TRBD2 (5 bases each). The germline V and J ends were trimmed by 1 base and 7 bases, with 23 bases remaining between them. The germline gives CDR1 SQVTM, CDR2 ANQGSEA. The CDR3 covers 17 residues. CDR3 sequence (DNA): TGCAGCGTTGAAGCCATGGGATTGGGGACCCTTGGGAATGAGCAGTTCTTC. This gives the protein CSVEAMGLGTLGNEQFF.

The rearrangement joins TRBV5-1 to TRBJ2-7; tentatively, D is TRBD1 (6 bases). CDR3 length: 14 amino acids. Germline CDR1 reads SGHRS; CDR2 reads YFSETQ. V was clipped by 0 bases and J by 4 bases, with 11 bases between them. CDR3: CASSLGTAVYEQYF. In DNA form, the CDR3 reads TGCGCCAGCAGCTTGGGGACAGCCGTTTACGAGCAGTACTTC.

On this clone: An end of the junction differs from the germline gene, which may be a read error. The V gene is TRBV2, the J gene TRBJ1-1, with TRBD1 matching over 8 bases. Germline-derived CDR1 and CDR2 are SNHLY and FYNNEI. There are 13 residues in the CDR3. For the CDR3, the DNA is TGTGCCGGCAGGGACAGGCTGAGATCTGAAGCTTTCTTT. Translation: CAGRDRLRSEAFF. Using reference TRBV2 and TRBJ1-1 for the parts outside the CDR3, the full variable domain is EPEVTQTPSHQVTQMGQEVILRCVPISNHLYFYWYRQILGQKVEFLVSFYNNEISEKSEIFDDQFSVERPDGSNFTLKIRSTKLEDSAMYFCAGRDRLRSEAFFGQGTRLTVV.

V is TRBV12-3 or TRBV12-4 and J is TRBJ2-7; tentatively, D is TRBD2 (6 bases). This CDR3 has 12 amino acids. Deletions cut 6 bases from V and 9 bases from J, with 15 bases between. In nucleotides, the CDR3 is TGTGCCAGCAGCCCGATGGGTAGCGGGCAGTACTTC. This encodes CASSPMGSGQYF.

The chain links TRBV7-3 to TRBJ1-1; a weak D match, TRBD1 (5 bases). The CDR3 sequence is 15 residues long. V lost 0 bases and J 6 bases, leaving 14 bases between the germline ends. Germline-derived CDR1 and CDR2 are SGHTA and FQGTGA. CDR3 sequence: CASSLTGGGVAEAFF. DNA for the CDR3: TGTGCCAGCAGCTTAACGGGCGGGGGAGTCGCTGAAGCTTTCTTT.

This chain joins TRBV19 and TRBJ2-2, with D hard to call. V dropped 9 bases and J dropped 6 bases, with 11 bases sitting between them. CDR1 and CDR2 from the germline V gene are LNHDA and SQIVND (reference sequence). This CDR3 is 12 amino acids long. The CDR3, as DNA: TGTGCCAGCCTTGGATTGCCCGGGGAGCTGTTTTTT. Translated: CASLGLPGELFF. Full variable domain (outside the CDR3, taken from reference TRBV19 and TRBJ2-2): DGGITQSPKYLFRKEGQNVTLSCEQNLNHDAMYWYRQDPGQGLRLIYYSQIVNDFQKGDIAEGYSVSREKKESFPLTVTSAQKNPTAFYLCASLGLPGELFFGEGSRLTVL.

This clone was seen only a few times. The gene calls are TRBV30 and TRBJ1-4; D possibly corresponds to TRBD1 (6 bases). The CDR3 has 13 residues. Germline lookup yields CDR1 GTSNPN and CDR2 SVGIG (reference sequence). V was cut by 0 bases and J by 7 bases, with 9 bases left in between. The CDR3: CAWSVGGPEKLFF. In nucleotides, the CDR3 is TGTGCCTGGAGTGTGGGGGGGCCTGAAAAACTGTTTTTT.

The rearrangement uses TRBV7-9 and TRBJ2-7, with D hard to call. The germline V and J ends were trimmed by 1 base and 3 bases, with 4 bases remaining between them. The CDR3 is 12 amino acids. From germline, CDR1 is SEHNR and CDR2 FQNEAQ (reference sequence). The CDR3 sequence is CASSLDFYEQYF. CDR3 nucleotide sequence: TGTGCCAGCAGCTTAGATTTCTACGAGCAGTACTTC.